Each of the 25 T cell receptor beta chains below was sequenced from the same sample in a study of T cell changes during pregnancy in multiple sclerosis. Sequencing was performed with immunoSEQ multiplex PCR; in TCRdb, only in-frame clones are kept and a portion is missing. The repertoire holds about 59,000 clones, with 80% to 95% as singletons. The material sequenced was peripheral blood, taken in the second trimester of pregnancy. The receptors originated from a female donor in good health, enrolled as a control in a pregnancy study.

This CDR3 is CATSKRSGGSTDTQYF. The CDR3 DNA sequence: TGTGCCACCAGCAAGAGATCTGGAGGGTCCACAGATACGCAGTATTTT. The chain employs TRBV15 and TRBJ2-3, with D maybe TRBD2 (6 bases). Between the trimmed V and J ends, which lost 4 bases and 2 bases, there was a span of 16 bases. This CDR3 has 16 amino acids. Germline CDR1 is LNHNV and CDR2 is YYDKDF (reference sequence).

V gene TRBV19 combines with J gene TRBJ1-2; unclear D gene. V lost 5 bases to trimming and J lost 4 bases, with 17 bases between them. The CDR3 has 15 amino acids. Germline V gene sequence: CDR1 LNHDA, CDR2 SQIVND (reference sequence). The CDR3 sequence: CASSLPWQAVYGYTF. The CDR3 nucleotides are TGTGCCAGTAGTCTCCCCTGGCAGGCAGTCTATGGCTACACCTTC.

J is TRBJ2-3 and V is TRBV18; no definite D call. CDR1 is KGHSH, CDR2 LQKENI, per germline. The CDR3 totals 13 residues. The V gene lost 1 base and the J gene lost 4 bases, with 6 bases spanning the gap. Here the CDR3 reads CASSPLAADTQYF. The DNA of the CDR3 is TGTGCCAGCTCACCACTGGCCGCAGATACGCAGTATTTT.

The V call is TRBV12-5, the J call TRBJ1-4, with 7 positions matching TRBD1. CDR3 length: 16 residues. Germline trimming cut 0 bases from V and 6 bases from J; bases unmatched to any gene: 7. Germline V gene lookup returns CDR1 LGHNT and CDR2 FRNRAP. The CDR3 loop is CASGLVQGQSYEKLFF. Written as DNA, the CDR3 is TGTGCTAGTGGTTTGGTACAGGGACAGTCATATGAAAAACTGTTTTTT. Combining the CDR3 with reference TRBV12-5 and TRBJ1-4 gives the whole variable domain DARVTQTPRHKVTEMGQEVTMRCQPILGHNTVFWYRQTMMQGLELLAYFRNRAPLDDSGMPKDRFSAEMPDATLATLKIQPSEPRDSAVYFCASGLVQGQSYEKLFFGSGTQLSVL.

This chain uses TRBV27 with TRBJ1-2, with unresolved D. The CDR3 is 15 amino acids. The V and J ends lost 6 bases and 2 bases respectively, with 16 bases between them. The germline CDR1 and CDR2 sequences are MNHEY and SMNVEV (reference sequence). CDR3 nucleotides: TGTGCCAGCAGCCTATTCCCATCGGGAAACTATGGCTACACCTTC. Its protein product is CASSLFPSGNYGYTF.

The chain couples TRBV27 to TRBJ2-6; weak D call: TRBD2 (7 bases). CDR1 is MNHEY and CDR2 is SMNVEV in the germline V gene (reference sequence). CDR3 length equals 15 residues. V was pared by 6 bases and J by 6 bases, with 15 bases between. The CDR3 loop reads CASSNRGASANVLTF. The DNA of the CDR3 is TGTGCCAGCAGCAACCGGGGGGCTTCGGCCAACGTCCTGACTTTC.

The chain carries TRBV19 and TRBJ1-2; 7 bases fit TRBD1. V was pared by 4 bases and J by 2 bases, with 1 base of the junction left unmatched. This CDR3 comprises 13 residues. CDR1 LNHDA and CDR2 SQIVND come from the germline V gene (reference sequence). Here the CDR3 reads CASSTQGNYGYTF. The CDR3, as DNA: TGTGCCAGTAGTACACAGGGGAACTATGGCTACACCTTC.

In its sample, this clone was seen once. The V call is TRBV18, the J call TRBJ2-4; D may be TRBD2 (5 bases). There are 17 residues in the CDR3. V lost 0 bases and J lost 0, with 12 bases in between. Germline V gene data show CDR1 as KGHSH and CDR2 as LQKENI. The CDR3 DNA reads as TGTGCCAGCTCACCACCCCCGGGGTCACTAGCCAAAAACATTCAGTACTTC. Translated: CASSPPPGSLAKNIQYF.

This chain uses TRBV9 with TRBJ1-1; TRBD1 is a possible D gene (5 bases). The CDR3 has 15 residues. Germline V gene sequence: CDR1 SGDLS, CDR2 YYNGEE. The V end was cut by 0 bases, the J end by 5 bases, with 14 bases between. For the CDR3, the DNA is TGTGCCAGCAGCGTAGTTCCTGGGGGGGAAACTGAAGCTTTCTTT. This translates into CASSVVPGGETEAFF.

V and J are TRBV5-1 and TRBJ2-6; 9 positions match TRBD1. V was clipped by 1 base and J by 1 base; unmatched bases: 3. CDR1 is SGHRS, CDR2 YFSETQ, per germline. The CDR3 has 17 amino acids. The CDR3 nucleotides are TGCGCCAGCAGCTTGCCGGGACAGGGTTCTGGGGCCAACGTCCTGACTTTC. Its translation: CASSLPGQGSGANVLTF.

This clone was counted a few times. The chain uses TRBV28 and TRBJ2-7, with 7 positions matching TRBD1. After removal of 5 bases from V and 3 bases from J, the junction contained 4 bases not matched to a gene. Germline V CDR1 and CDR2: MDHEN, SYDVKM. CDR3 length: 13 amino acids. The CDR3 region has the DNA TGTGCCAGCAGTCCGGGACAGAACTACGAGCAGTACTTC. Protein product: CASSPGQNYEQYF.

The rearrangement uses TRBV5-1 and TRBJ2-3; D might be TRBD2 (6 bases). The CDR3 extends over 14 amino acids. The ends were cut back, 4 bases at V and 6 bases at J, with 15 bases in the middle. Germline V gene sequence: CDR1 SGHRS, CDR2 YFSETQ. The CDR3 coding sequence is TGCGCCAGCAGCGGAGGGGCCTCTTCCGATACGCAGTATTTT. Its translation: CASSGGASSDTQYF.

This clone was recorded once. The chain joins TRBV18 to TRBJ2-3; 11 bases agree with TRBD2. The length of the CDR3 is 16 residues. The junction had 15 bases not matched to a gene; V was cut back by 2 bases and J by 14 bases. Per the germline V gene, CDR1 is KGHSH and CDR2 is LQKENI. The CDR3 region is CASSPSLAGGNRAPYF. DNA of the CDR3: TGTGCCAGCTCACCAAGTCTAGCGGGAGGTAATCGAGCACCGTATTTT.

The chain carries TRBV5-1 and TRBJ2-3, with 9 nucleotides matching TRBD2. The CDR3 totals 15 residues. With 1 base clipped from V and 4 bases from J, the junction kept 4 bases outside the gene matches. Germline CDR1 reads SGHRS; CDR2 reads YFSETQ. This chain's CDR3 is CASSLSAGGPDTQYF. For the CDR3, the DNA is TGCGCCAGCAGCTTGTCTGCGGGGGGGCCAGATACGCAGTATTTT.

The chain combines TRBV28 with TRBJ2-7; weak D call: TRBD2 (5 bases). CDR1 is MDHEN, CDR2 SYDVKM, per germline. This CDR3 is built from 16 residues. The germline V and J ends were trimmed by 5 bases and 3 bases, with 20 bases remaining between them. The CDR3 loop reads CASSPPPGSVDYEQYF. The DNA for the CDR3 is TGTGCCAGCAGTCCTCCCCCTGGTAGCGTTGACTACGAGCAGTACTTC.

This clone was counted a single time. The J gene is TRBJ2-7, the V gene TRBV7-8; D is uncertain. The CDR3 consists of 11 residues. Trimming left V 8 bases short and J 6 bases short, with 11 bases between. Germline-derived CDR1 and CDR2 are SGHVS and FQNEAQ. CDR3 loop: CASRSRAEQYF. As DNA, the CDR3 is TGTGCCAGCCGGTCCCGAGCCGAGCAGTACTTC.

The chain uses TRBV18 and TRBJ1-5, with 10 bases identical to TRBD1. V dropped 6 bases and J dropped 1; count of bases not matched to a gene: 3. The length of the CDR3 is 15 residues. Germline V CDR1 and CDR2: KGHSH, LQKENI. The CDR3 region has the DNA TGTGCCAGCTCCCTGGGACAGGGGAGCAATCAGCCCCAGCATTTT. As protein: CASSLGQGSNQPQHF.

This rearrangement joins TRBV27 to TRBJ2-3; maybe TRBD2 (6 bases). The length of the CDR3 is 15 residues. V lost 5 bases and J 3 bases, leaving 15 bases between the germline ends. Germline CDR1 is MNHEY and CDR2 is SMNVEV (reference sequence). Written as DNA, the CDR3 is TGTGCCAGCAGTCTCCGGGACTGGGGGACAGATACGCAGTATTTT. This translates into CASSLRDWGTDTQYF.

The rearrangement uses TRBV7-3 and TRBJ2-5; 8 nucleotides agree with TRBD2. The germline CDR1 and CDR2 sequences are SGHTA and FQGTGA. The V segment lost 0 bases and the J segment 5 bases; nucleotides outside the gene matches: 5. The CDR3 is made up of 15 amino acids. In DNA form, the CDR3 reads TGTGCCAGCAGCTTAACGACGGGAGGGCCTGAGACCCAGTACTTC. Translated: CASSLTTGGPETQYF.

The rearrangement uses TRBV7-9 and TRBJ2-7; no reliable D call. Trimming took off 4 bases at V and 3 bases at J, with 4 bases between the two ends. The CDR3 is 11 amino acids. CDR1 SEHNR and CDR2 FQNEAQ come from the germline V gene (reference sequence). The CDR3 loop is CASSSHYEQYF. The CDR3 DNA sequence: TGTGCCAGCAGCTCCCACTACGAGCAGTACTTC. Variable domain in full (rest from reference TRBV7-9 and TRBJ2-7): DTGVSQNPRHKITKRGQNVTFRCDPISEHNRLYWYRQTLGQGPEFLTYFQNEAQLEKSRLLSDRFSAERPKGSFSTLEIQRTEQGDSAMYLCASSSHYEQYFGPGTRLTVT.

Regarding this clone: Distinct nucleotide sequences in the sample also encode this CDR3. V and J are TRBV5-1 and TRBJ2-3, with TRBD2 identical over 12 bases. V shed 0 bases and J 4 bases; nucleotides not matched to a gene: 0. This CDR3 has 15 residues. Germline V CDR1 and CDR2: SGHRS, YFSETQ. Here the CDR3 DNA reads TGCGCCAGCAGCTTGGGACTAGCGGGAGCAGATACGCAGTATTTT. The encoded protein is CASSLGLAGADTQYF.

The CDR3 nucleotides read TGTGCCAGCAGCCTTATTCGTTCGGAGACCCAGTACTTC. It encodes CASSLIRSETQYF. J is TRBJ2-5 and V is TRBV16, with D unresolved. The CDR3 contains 13 residues. In germline, CDR1 is KGHSY, CDR2 FQNENV. The V end was cut by 4 bases, the J end by 5 bases, with 11 bases between.

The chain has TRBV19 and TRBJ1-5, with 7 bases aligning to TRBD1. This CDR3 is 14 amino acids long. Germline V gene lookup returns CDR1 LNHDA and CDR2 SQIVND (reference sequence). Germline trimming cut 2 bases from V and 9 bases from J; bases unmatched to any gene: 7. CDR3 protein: CASSIRTGPRPQHF. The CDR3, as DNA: TGTGCCAGTAGTATACGGACAGGCCCGAGGCCCCAGCATTTT.

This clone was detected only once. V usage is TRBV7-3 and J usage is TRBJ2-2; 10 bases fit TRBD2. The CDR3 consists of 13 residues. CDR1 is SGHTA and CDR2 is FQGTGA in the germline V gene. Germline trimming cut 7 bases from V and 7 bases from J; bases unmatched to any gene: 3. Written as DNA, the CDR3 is TGTGCCAGCACCCGGACTAGCGGCGGGGAGCTGTTTTTT. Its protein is CASTRTSGGELFF.

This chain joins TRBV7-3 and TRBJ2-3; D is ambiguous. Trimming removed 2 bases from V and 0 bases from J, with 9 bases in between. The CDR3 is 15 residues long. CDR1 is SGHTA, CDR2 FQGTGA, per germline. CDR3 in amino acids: CASSLYGRSTDTQYF. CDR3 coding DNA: TGTGCCAGCAGCTTATATGGCAGAAGCACAGATACGCAGTATTTT.